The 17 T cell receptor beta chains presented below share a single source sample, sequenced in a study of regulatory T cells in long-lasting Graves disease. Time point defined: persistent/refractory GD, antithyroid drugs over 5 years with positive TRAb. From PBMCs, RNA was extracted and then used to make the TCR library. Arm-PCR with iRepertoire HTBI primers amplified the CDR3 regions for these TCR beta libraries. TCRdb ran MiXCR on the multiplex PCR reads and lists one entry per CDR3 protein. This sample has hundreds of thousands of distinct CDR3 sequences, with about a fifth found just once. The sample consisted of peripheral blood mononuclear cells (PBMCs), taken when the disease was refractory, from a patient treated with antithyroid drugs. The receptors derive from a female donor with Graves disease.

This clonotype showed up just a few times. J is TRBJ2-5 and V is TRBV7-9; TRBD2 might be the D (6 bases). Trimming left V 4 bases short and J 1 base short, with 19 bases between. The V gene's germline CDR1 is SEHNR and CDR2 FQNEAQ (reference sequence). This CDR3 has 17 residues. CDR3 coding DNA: TGTGCCAGCAGCTCGGGGGTCGCTAGCTACTTCCAAGAGACCCAGTACTTC. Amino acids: CASSSGVASYFQETQYF.

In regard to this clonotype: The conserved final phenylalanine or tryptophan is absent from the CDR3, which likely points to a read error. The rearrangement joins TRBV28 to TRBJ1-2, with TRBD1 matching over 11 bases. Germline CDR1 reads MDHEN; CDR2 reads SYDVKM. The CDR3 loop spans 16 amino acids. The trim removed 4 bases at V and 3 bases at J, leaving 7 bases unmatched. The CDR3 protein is CASSSRWTGGHYGYTP. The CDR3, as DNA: TGTGCCAGCAGTTCCCGTTGGACAGGGGGCCACTATGGCTACACCCCC.

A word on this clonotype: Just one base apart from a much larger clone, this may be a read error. The CDR3 region has the DNA TGTGCCAGCAGTAACGTGCAGGGGCGCGACGAGCAGTACTTC. The encoded protein is CASSNVQGRDEQYF. This rearrangement joins TRBV28 to TRBJ2-5; possibly TRBD1 for D (6 bases). The tail of the sequence fits TRBJ2-7 better, so the J call may be wrong. The CDR3 contains 14 residues. CDR1 MDHEN and CDR2 SYDVKM come from the germline V gene.

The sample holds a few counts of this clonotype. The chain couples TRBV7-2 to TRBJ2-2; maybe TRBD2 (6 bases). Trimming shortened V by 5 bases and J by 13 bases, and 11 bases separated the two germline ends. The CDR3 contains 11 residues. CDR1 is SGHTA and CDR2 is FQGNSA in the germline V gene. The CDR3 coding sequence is TGTGCCAGCAGCCCAGGGCGGGGGCTGTTTTTT. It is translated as CASSPGRGLFF.

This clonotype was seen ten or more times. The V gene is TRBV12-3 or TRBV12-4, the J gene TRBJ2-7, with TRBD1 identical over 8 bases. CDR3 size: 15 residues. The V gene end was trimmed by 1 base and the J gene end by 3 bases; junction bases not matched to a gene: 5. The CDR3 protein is CASSLVAGGGYEQYF. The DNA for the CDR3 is TGTGCCAGCAGTTTAGTGGCAGGGGGCGGCTACGAGCAGTACTTC.

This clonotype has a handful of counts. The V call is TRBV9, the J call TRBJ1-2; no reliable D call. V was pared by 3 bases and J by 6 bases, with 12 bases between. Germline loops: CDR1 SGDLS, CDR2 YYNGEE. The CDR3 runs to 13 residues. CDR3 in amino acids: CASSATERDGYTF. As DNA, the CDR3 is TGTGCCAGCAGCGCAACCGAGCGGGATGGCTACACCTTC.

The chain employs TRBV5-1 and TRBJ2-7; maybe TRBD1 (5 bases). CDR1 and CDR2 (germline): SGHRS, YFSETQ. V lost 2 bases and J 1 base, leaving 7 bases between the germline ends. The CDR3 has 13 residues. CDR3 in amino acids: CASSLQESYEQYF. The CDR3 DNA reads TGCGCCAGCAGCTTACAGGAATCCTACGAGCAGTACTTC.

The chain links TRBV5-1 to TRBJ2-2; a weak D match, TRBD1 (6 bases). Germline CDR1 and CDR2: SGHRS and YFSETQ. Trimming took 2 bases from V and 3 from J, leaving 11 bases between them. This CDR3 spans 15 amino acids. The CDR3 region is CASSLGGVHTGELFF. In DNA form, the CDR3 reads TGCGCCAGCAGCTTAGGGGGTGTCCACACCGGGGAGCTGTTTTTT. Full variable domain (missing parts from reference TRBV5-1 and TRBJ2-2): KAGVTQTPRYLIKTRGQQVTLSCSPISGHRSVSWYQQTPGQGLQFLFEYFSETQRNKGNFPGRFSGRQFSNSRSEMNVSTLELGDSALYLCASSLGGVHTGELFFGEGSRLTVL.

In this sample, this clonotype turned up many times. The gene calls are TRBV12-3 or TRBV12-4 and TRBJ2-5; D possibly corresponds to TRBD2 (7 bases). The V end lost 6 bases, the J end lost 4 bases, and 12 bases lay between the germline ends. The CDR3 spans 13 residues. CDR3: CASRRGQAETQYF. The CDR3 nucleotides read TGTGCCAGCAGGCGGGGGCAAGCAGAGACCCAGTACTTC.

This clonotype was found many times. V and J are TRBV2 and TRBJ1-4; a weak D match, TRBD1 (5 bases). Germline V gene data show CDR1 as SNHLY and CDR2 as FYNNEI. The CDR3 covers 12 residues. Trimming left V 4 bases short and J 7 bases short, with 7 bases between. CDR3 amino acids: CASSVRVEKLFF. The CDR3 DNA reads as TGTGCCAGCAGTGTCAGGGTTGAAAAACTGTTTTTT.

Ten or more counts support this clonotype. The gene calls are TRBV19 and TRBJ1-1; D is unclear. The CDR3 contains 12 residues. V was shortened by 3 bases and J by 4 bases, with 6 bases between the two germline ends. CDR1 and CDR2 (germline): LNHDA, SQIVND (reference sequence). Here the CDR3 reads CASSIWGTEAFF. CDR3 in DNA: TGTGCCAGTAGTATCTGGGGCACTGAAGCTTTCTTT. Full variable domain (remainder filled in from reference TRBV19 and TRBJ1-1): DGGITQSPKYLFRKEGQNVTLSCEQNLNHDAMYWYRQDPGQGLRLIYYSQIVNDFQKGDIAEGYSVSREKKESFPLTVTSAQKNPTAFYLCASSIWGTEAFFGQGTRLTVV.

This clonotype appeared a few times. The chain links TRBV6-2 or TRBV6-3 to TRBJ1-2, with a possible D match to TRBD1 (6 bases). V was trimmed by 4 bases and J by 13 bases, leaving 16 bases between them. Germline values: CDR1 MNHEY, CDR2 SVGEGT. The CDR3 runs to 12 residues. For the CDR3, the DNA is TGTGCCAGCAGTTTCGCGGGGGGGCTTAGCACCTTC. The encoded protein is CASSFAGGLSTF.

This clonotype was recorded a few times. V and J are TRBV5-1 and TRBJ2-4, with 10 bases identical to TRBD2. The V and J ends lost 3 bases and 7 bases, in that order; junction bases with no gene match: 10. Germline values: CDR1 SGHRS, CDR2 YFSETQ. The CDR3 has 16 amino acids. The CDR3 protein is CASSSGSGGAFNIQYF. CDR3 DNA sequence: TGCGCCAGCAGCTCGGGAAGCGGGGGGGCCTTTAACATTCAGTACTTC.

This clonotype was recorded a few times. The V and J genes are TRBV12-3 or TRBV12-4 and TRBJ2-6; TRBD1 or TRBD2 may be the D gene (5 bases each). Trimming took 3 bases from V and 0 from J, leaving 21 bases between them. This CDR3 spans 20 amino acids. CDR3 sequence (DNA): TGTGCCAGCAGTTTCAGGGTTCGGGGCCAGGGCCACTCTGGGGCCAACGTCCTGACTTTC. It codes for CASSFRVRGQGHSGANVLTF.

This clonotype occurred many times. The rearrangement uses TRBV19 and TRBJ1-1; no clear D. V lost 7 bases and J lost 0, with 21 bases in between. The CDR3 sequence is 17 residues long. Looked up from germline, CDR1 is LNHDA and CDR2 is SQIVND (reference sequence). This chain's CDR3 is CASMRALSVWVNTEAFF. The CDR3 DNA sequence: TGTGCCAGTATGAGGGCGCTCAGCGTATGGGTGAACACTGAAGCTTTCTTT.

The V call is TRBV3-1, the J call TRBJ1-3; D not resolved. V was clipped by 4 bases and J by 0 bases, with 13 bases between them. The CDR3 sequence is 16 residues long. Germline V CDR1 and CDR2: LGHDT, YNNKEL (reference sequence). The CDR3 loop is CASSLSSLVSGNTIYF. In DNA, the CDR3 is TGTGCCAGCAGCCTCTCCTCACTCGTCTCTGGAAACACCATATATTTT. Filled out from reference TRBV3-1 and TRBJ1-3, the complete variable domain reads DTAVSQTPKYLVTQMGNDKSIKCEQNLGHDTMYWYKQDSKKFLKIMFSYNNKELIINETVPNRFSPKSPDKAHLNLHINSLELGDSAVYFCASSLSSLVSGNTIYFGEGSWLTVV.

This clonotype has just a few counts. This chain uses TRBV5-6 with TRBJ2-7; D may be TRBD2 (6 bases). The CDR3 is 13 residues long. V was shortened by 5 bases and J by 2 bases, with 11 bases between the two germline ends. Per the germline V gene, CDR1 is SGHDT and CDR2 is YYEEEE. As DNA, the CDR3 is TGTGCCAGCAGGGGGGGTGGGGCCTACGAGCAGTACTTC. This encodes CASRGGGAYEQYF.